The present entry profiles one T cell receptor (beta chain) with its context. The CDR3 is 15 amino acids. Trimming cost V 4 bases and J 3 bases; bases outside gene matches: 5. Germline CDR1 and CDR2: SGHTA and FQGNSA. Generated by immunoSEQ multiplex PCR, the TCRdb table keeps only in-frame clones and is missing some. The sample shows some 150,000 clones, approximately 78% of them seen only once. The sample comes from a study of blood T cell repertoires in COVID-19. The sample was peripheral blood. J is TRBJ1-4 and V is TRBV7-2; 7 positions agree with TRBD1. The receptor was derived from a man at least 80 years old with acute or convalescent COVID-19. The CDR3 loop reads CASSSRRGPNEKLFF. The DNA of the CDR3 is TGTGCCAGCAGCTCCCGGAGGGGGCCTAATGAAAAACTGTTTTTT.